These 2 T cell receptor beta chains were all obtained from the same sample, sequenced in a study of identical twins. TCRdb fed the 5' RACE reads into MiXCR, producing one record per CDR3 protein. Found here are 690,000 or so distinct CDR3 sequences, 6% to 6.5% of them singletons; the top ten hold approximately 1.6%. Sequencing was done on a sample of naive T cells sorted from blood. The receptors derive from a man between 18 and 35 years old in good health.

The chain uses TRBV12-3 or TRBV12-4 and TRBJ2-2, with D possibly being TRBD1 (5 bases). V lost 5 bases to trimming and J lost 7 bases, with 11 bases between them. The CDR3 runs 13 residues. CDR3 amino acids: CASSTRVVGELFF. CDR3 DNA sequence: TGTGCCAGCAGTACCAGGGTGGTCGGGGAGCTGTTTTTT.

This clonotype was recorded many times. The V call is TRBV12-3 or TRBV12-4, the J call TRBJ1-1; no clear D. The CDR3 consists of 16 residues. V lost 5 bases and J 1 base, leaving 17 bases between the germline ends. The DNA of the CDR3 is TGTGCCAGCAGTCCCCCGTTTGGGCAAAGGAACACTGAAGCTTTCTTT. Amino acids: CASSPPFGQRNTEAFF.